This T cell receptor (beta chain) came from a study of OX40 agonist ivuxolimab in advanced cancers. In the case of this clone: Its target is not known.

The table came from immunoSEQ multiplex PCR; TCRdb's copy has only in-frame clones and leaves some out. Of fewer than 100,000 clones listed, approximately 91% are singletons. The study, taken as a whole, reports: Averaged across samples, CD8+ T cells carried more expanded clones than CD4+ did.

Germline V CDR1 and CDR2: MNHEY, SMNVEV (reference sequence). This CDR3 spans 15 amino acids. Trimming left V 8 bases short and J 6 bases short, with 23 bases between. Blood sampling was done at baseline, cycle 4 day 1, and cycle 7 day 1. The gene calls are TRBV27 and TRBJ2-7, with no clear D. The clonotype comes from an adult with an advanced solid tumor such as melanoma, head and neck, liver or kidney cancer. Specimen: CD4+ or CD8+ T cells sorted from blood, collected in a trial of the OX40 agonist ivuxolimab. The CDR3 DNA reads TGTGCCAGCGGTCGGGCATCCACAGACCGCCCCGAGCAGTACTTC. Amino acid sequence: CASGRASTDRPEQYF.